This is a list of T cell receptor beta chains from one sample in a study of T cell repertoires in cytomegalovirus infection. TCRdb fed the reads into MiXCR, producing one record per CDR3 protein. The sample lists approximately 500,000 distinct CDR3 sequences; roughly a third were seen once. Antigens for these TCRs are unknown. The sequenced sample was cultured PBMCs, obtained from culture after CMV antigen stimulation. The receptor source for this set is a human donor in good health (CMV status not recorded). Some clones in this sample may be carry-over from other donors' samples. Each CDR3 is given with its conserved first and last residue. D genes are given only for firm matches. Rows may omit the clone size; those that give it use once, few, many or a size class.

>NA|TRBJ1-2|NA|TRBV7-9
CASSSQPGNHGYTF
TGTGCCAGCAGCTCCCAACCGGGAAACCATGGCTACACCTTC
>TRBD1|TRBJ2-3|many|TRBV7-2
CASSRDRGTTDTQYF
TGTGCCAGCAGCCGGGACAGGGGGACCACAGATACGCAGTATTTT
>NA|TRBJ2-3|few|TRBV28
CASFGLSTDTQYF
TGTGCCAGCTTTGGACTCAGCACAGATACGCAGTATTTT
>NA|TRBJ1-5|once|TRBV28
CASTNLDSSISNQPQHF
TGTGCCAGCACCAACCTAGACAGCTCCATCAGCAATCAGCCCCAGCATTTT
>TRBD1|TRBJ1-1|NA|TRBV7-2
CASSLALDRVEAFF
TGTGCCAGCAGCTTAGCGCTTGACAGGGTTGAAGCTTTCTTT
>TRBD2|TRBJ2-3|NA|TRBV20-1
CSARELAGVADTQYF
TGCAGTGCTAGAGAACTAGCGGGAGTGGCAGATACGCAGTATTTT
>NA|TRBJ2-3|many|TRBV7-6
CASSLVGSADTQYF
TGTGCCAGCAGCTTAGTAGGGTCCGCTGATACGCAGTATTTT
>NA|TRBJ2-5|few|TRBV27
CASSPGWRGETQYF
TGTGCCAGCAGCCCCGGGTGGCGGGGAGAGACCCAGTACTTC
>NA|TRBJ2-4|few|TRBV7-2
CASSLVRDTLAKNIQYF
TGTGCCAGCAGCTTAGTTCGGGACACCTTAGCCAAAAACATTCAGTACTTC
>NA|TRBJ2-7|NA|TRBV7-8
CASSLGPGPHEQYF
TGTGCCAGCAGCTTAGGTCCGGGGCCCCACGAGCAGTACTTC
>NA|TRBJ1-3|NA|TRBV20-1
CSAPGPYPGNTIYF
TGCAGTGCCCCTGGGCCCTATCCTGGAAACACCATATATTTT